What follows is one TCR beta chain and its context. It was CD45RO-negative cells, positively selected for CCR7, that made up naive CD8 cells, with terminally differentiated effector memory CD45RA+ cells excluded. The sample is drawn from a study of shared clonotypes between healthy human individuals. TCRdb's copy holds only in-frame clones and misses some; the assay was immunoSEQ multiplex PCR. The sample holds about 2.1 million clones; just over 90% are singletons and the top ten take more than 1.5%. Input material: naive CD8+ T cells from PBMCs. The TCR was taken from a man aged 18 to 29 in good health. Some clones in this sample may be carry-over from other donors' samples.

CDR3 sequence reads: CASSSGTPPGGQYF. The DNA of the CDR3 is TGTGCCAGCAGCTCAGGGACGCCTCCGGGTGGGCAGTACTTC. The V and J genes are TRBV11-1 and TRBJ2-7; the D gene could be TRBD1 or TRBD2 (5 bases each). Deletions cut 4 bases from V and 9 bases from J, with 19 bases between. Germline assignment: CDR1 SGHAT and CDR2 FQDESV (reference sequence). The CDR3 runs to 14 residues.